This TCR beta chain was sequenced in a study of cytomegalovirus exposure and HLA in healthy donors. Trimming at V came to 3 bases and at J to 2 bases, leaving 4 bases not matched to a gene. Per the germline V gene, CDR1 is ENHRY and CDR2 is SYGVKD. There are 15 residues in the CDR3. The assay was immunoSEQ multiplex PCR, and TCRdb's table has in-frame clones only and misses some. Of fewer than 200,000 clones in the sample, approximately 87% were seen once. Comment on this clone: Its cognate antigen is unknown.

General study findings and limits: Cytomegalovirus-associated status was assigned to fewer than 200 TCR beta chains. In vitro data verified three CMV-associated chains as specific for CMV antigens. Most TCR sequences showed up rarely, but some public TCRs showed up in many donors.

The study drew the donors from its roughly 120-subject validation cohort, separate from the 666-subject first cohort. The origin of this receptor is a woman aged 25 to 39 in good health and CMV-seronegative. The sequenced sample consisted of PBMCs. The V call is TRBV10-3, the J call TRBJ1-3, with TRBD1 matching over 7 bases. CDR3: CAISDTGVAGNTIYF. The DNA of the CDR3 is TGTGCCATCAGTGACACAGGGGTGGCTGGAAACACCATATATTTT.